One sample yielded the 18 T cell receptor beta chains listed below, sequenced in a study of patients and donors after allogeneic stem cell transplantation. TCRdb recomputed calls from the RT-PCR reads with MiXCR, one row per CDR3 protein. The data contain 20,000 to 30,000 distinct CDR3 sequences, over 7% of them seen just once; the ten biggest clones take up around 50%. The sequenced sample consisted of blood, either unsorted or a sorted T cell fraction (not recorded which). These receptors all come from a human donor who was either an allogeneic HSCT recipient or a stem cell or donor lymphocyte infusion donor (not recorded which). It is not recorded whose cells these are; they may come from a transplant donor.

The chain is built from TRBV20-1 and TRBJ1-1; TRBD1 matches 8 bases. There are 14 residues in the CDR3. The trim removed 2 bases at V and 4 bases at J, leaving 6 bases unmatched. The germline gives CDR1 DFQATT, CDR2 SNEGSKA (reference sequence). This CDR3 is CSARRGQASTEAFF. CDR3 bases: TGCAGTGCTAGAAGGGGACAGGCCAGCACTGAAGCTTTCTTT.

Points on this clonotype: This sequence may be a read error, since a much larger clone differs from it by one base. This chain links TRBV9 with TRBJ1-2, with unresolved D. Per germline, CDR1 SGDLS and CDR2 YYNGEE. This CDR3 has 16 amino acids. The CDR3 spells CASSVGESHVDYGNTF. CDR3 nucleotide sequence: TGTGCCAGCAGCGTAGGTGAGAGTCATGTCGACTATGGCAACACCTTC.

The rearrangement joins TRBV7-9 to TRBJ1-3; D is ambiguous. Germline-derived CDR1 and CDR2 are SEHNR and FQNEAQ (reference sequence). V lost 8 bases, J lost 1 base, and 9 bases lay in between. The CDR3 is made up of 13 amino acids. DNA for the CDR3: TGTGCCAGCGGAGGCGGTTCTGGAAACACCATATATTTT. Translation gives CASGGGSGNTIYF.

As for this clonotype: Likely a read error: the CDR3 ends without its conserved phenylalanine or tryptophan. The DNA is left out, because the CDR3 cannot be placed on it with certainty; the CDR3 is given as TCRdb lists it. The chain employs TRBV7-9 and TRBJ2-3; the D call in the table, TRBD1, was not verified against the DNA. The CDR3 is 12 residues long, ends included. Germline loops: CDR1 SEHNR, CDR2 FQNEAQ (reference sequence). The CDR3 sequence: CASSLEGQGAAY.

The sample holds many counts of this clonotype. The chain links TRBV7-9 to TRBJ1-6, with D maybe TRBD1 (6 bases). The CDR3 runs 15 residues. The V and J ends lost 2 bases and 7 bases respectively, with 12 bases between them. The V gene's germline CDR1 is SEHNR and CDR2 FQNEAQ (reference sequence). The CDR3 DNA is TGTGCCAGCAGCTTACCTACAGGGTCAAATTCACCCCTCCACTTT. Translation: CASSLPTGSNSPLHF.

This clonotype was seen many times. The chain carries TRBV25-1 and TRBJ2-6; D ambiguous. V was trimmed by 3 bases and J by 0 bases, leaving 3 bases between them. Looked up from germline, CDR1 is MGHDK and CDR2 is SYGVNS. This CDR3 has 14 residues. The CDR3 DNA reads as TGTGCCAGCAGTGACTCCTCTGGGGCCAACGTCCTGACTTTC. Protein: CASSDSSGANVLTF.

This clonotype appeared a few times. V gene TRBV15 combines with J gene TRBJ2-7; a possible D gene is TRBD1 (5 bases). The CDR3 is 15 amino acids. With 1 base removed from V and 3 bases from J, the gap between germline ends came to 13 bases. Germline lookup yields CDR1 LNHNV and CDR2 YYDKDF (reference sequence). CDR3 nucleotides: TGTGCCACCAGCAGAGGGCAGGGTCTGGTCTACGAGCAGTACTTC. Encoded protein: CATSRGQGLVYEQYF.

This clonotype occurred many times. V usage is TRBV27 and J usage is TRBJ2-7; D not certain. This CDR3 region has 15 residues. The V gene lost 6 bases and the J gene lost 2 bases, with 17 bases spanning the gap. From germline, CDR1 is MNHEY and CDR2 SMNVEV (reference sequence). The CDR3 loop is CASRARPYAPYEQYF. The CDR3 DNA follows: TGTGCCAGCAGGGCCCGGCCCTACGCCCCCTACGAGCAGTACTTC.

V and J are TRBV9 and TRBJ2-3; D unclear. V was trimmed by 4 bases and J by 6 bases, leaving 15 bases between them. The CDR3 consists of 14 residues. The germline gives CDR1 SGDLS, CDR2 YYNGEE. The CDR3 sequence is CASSPGLTLDTQYF. The DNA for the CDR3 is TGTGCCAGCAGCCCGGGCCTTACGTTGGATACGCAGTATTTT.

This clonotype was observed at least ten times. The chain joins TRBV28 to TRBJ2-1, with TRBD1 identical over 7 bases. CDR1 and CDR2 from the germline V gene are MDHEN and SYDVKM. The CDR3 sequence is 16 residues long. J was trimmed by 4 bases and V by 7 bases; bases with no gene match: 13. Here the CDR3 DNA reads TGTGCCAGCACTCTACAGGGGCCCTCCATATACAATGAGCAGTTCTTC. Amino acids: CASTLQGPSIYNEQFF.

This clonotype was detected only a few times. Sequence at one end of the junction differs from germline and may be a read error. The genes are TRBV3-1 and TRBJ1-1; possible D gene TRBD1, 6 bases. Germline assignment: CDR1 LGHDT and CDR2 YNNKEL (reference sequence). The CDR3 is made up of 16 amino acids. The chain's CDR3 is CWHRNTQGRMNTEAFF. The CDR3 DNA follows: TGCTGGCACAGAAATACACAGGGACGGATGAACACTGAAGCTTTCTTT.

The chain carries TRBV29-1 and TRBJ2-6; 10 nucleotides agree with TRBD1. V was pared by 6 bases and J by 0 bases, with 11 bases of the junction left unmatched. CDR3 length equals 18 residues. CDR1 SQVTM and CDR2 ANQGSEA come from the germline V gene. The CDR3 spells CSVKKEGQGLSGANVLTF. The CDR3, as DNA: TGCAGCGTAAAAAAAGAGGGACAGGGGCTCTCTGGGGCCAACGTCCTGACTTTC.

In its sample, this clonotype was seen many times. V is TRBV12-3 or TRBV12-4 and J is TRBJ2-5; D is uncertain. V dropped 3 bases and J dropped 2 bases, with 10 bases sitting between them. This CDR3 has 14 residues. The chain's CDR3 is CASSFWGRQETQYF. CDR3 sequence (DNA): TGTGCCAGCAGTTTCTGGGGTAGGCAAGAGACCCAGTACTTC.

Sample share makes this clonotype medium-sized (0.01 to 0.1%). CDR3 bases: TGTGCCAGCCGACCTCTGGGGAGGACCTCCTACGAGCAGTACTTC. Translation: CASRPLGRTSYEQYF. The chain couples TRBV2 to TRBJ2-7, with D perhaps matching TRBD2 (6 bases). Germline CDR1 and CDR2: SNHLY and FYNNEI. CDR3 length: 15 residues. Trimming removed 8 bases at V and 0 bases at J, with 17 bases between.

The J gene is TRBJ2-2, the V gene TRBV7-8; 8 bases align to TRBD2. Germline V gives CDR1 SGHVS, CDR2 FQNEAQ. Trimming took 5 bases from V and 5 from J; bases not matched to a gene: 10. The CDR3 spans 16 residues. CDR3 residues: CASSPLKRGPTGELFF. As DNA, the CDR3 is TGTGCCAGCAGCCCTTTGAAGCGGGGGCCGACCGGGGAGCTGTTTTTT.

This clonotype appeared many times. V gene TRBV20-1 combines with J gene TRBJ1-2; no reliable D call. The germline gives CDR1 DFQATT, CDR2 SNEGSKA (reference sequence). There are 12 residues in the CDR3. Between the trimmed V and J ends, which lost 5 bases and 7 bases, there was a span of 14 bases. CDR3 DNA sequence: TGCAGTGCTCCCCTCGTCGGGGTTGGCTACACCTTC. This gives the protein CSAPLVGVGYTF.

The CDR3 coding sequence is TGTGCCAGCAGTCCCCGAGTAGAGTCTGGGGCCAACGTCCTGACTTTC. It translates to CASSPRVESGANVLTF. The V and J genes are TRBV6-1 and TRBJ2-6, with no clear D. Germline V gene sequence: CDR1 MNHNS, CDR2 SASEGT. V gave up 5 bases and J gave up 1 base, with 12 bases separating them. The CDR3 has 16 residues.

This clonotype has only a few counts. The rearrangement links TRBV18 to TRBJ2-7; D gene unclear. The length of the CDR3 is 14 residues. Trimming took off 5 bases at V and 0 bases at J, with 11 bases between the two ends. The V gene's germline CDR1 is KGHSH and CDR2 LQKENI. The CDR3 loop reads CASSSTSGSYEQYF. The CDR3 DNA reads as TGTGCCAGCTCATCGACCAGTGGCTCCTACGAGCAGTACTTC.